One and the same sample provided the 14 T cell receptor beta chains below, sequenced in a study of technical replicates of blood from several donors. Clones were read by immunoSEQ multiplex PCR, and TCRdb kept only the in-frame ones, dropping some. The table lists around 81,000 clones, nearly 97% of them singletons. The sample consisted of T cells isolated from PBMCs. These receptors came from a human donor in good health.

This clone was recorded only once. The chain uses TRBV4-2 and TRBJ2-7; 10 bases fit TRBD1. Unmatched junction bases numbered 8, after V lost 1 base and J lost 5 bases. CDR1 and CDR2 (germline): LGHNA, YNFKEQ. The CDR3 is made up of 16 amino acids. DNA of the CDR3: TGTGCCAGCAGCCAAGGCCCGACAGGGGGCGCCAACGAGCAGTACTTC. This translates into CASSQGPTGGANEQYF.

V and J are TRBV9 and TRBJ2-7, with TRBD2 identical over 10 bases. This CDR3 contains 16 residues. The germline gives CDR1 SGDLS, CDR2 YYNGEE. V lost 3 bases, J lost 2 bases, and 8 bases stayed unmatched. CDR3 sequence reads: CASSAGGGLATYEQYF. CDR3 DNA sequence: TGTGCCAGCAGCGCAGGGGGGGGACTAGCGACCTACGAGCAGTACTTC.

This clone appeared once. The V gene is TRBV11-2, the J gene TRBJ2-7, with 12 bases identical to TRBD2. Trimming cost V 5 bases and J 3 bases; bases outside gene matches: 5. This CDR3 is 15 amino acids long. In germline, CDR1 is SGHAT, CDR2 FQNNGV. The CDR3 region has the DNA TGTGCCAGCAGCCGAATGGGACTAGCGGGCTACGAGCAGTACTTC. Its protein product is CASSRMGLAGYEQYF.

This rearrangement joins TRBV28 to TRBJ1-4; D call uncertain. This CDR3 contains 16 residues. V gave up 5 bases and J gave up 5 bases, with 18 bases separating them. Germline V CDR1 and CDR2: MDHEN, SYDVKM. The CDR3 nucleotides read TGTGCCAGCAGTACTCCATGGGCAGGTCGAAATGAAAAACTGTTTTTT. Its protein product is CASSTPWAGRNEKLFF.

This chain links TRBV25-1 with TRBJ2-1; 8 nucleotides align to TRBD2. The V gene end was trimmed by 5 bases and the J gene end by 6 bases; junction bases not matched to a gene: 12. Germline V lookup: CDR1 MGHDK, CDR2 SYGVNS. The CDR3 has 16 amino acids. The CDR3 is CASSPHSIAGLNEQFF. The CDR3, as DNA: TGTGCCAGCAGTCCCCATAGCATAGCGGGACTCAATGAGCAGTTCTTC.

This chain joins TRBV10-1 and TRBJ2-3, with 9 bases aligning to TRBD2. V lost 3 bases, J lost 3 bases, and 7 bases stayed unmatched. This CDR3 spans 16 amino acids. Germline CDR1 WNHNN, CDR2 SYGVQD (reference sequence). CDR3 loop: CASSDISGRGTDTQYF. CDR3 bases: TGCGCCAGCAGTGACATTAGCGGGAGAGGGACAGATACGCAGTATTTT.

V gene TRBV5-1 combines with J gene TRBJ2-7, with TRBD2 as a possible D gene (5 bases). With 0 bases removed from V and 6 bases from J, the gap between germline ends came to 13 bases. The length of the CDR3 is 14 residues. CDR1 and CDR2 (germline): SGHRS, YFSETQ. DNA of the CDR3: TGCGCCAGCAGCTTGGAAGAGGGTAGAGGCGAGCAGTACTTC. Protein sequence: CASSLEEGRGEQYF.

The J gene is TRBJ2-2, the V gene TRBV29-1; D possibly corresponds to TRBD2 (5 bases). Trimming took 4 bases from V and 5 from J, leaving 5 bases between them. Germline lookup yields CDR1 SQVTM and CDR2 ANQGSEA. This CDR3 has 11 residues. Here the CDR3 DNA reads TGCAGCGTTGGAGGGACCGGGGAGCTGTTTTTT. Translated, it gives CSVGGTGELFF.

This chain joins TRBV29-1 and TRBJ2-1; 8 nucleotides align to TRBD1. The CDR3 contains 13 residues. V dropped 5 bases and J dropped 9; count of bases not matched to a gene: 9. CDR1 SQVTM and CDR2 ANQGSEA come from the germline V gene. Here the CDR3 reads CSVNRGKATEQFF. DNA for the CDR3: TGCAGCGTTAACAGGGGGAAAGCTACTGAGCAGTTCTTC.

Concerning this clone: Compared with germline, one end of the junction differs, possibly owing to a read error. This sequence joins TRBV27 and TRBJ2-1; D gene ambiguous. The CDR3 has 13 residues. Germline CDR1 is MNHEY and CDR2 is SMNVEV (reference sequence). CDR3 loop: CAGSLDWSREQFF. CDR3 DNA: TGTGCCGGCAGTCTCGACTGGAGCCGCGAGCAGTTCTTC.

This chain connects TRBV7-2 to TRBJ2-5, with D possibly being TRBD2 (5 bases). CDR1 is SGHTA, CDR2 FQGNSA, per germline. CDR3 size: 16 residues. Trimming pared 5 bases from V and 5 bases from J, leaving 21 bases between. The CDR3 sequence: CASSGSWARALETQYF. The CDR3 DNA follows: TGTGCCAGCAGCGGATCCTGGGCGAGGGCTCTGGAGACCCAGTACTTC.

The rearrangement uses TRBV27 and TRBJ2-3; D remains ambiguous. V was shortened by 8 bases and J by 6 bases, with 18 bases between the two germline ends. Germline CDR1 and CDR2: MNHEY and SMNVEV (reference sequence). The CDR3 is made up of 14 amino acids. CDR3 in amino acids: CASCMGRAPDTQYF. DNA for the CDR3: TGTGCCAGCTGTATGGGCCGCGCCCCGGATACGCAGTATTTT.

This sequence joins TRBV4-1 and TRBJ2-3, with 10 bases fitting TRBD2. Trimming removed 3 bases from V and 2 bases from J; junction bases left unmatched: 8. CDR1 is MGHRA and CDR2 is YSYEKL in the germline V gene. CDR3 length: 17 amino acids. CDR3 region: CASSHTLAGSTTDTQYF. The CDR3 bases are TGCGCCAGCAGCCACACACTAGCGGGGTCGACCACAGATACGCAGTATTTT.

The chain has TRBV27 and TRBJ2-1, with 7 bases aligning to TRBD1. Germline V gives CDR1 MNHEY, CDR2 SMNVEV (reference sequence). J was trimmed by 3 bases and V by 3 bases; bases with no gene match: 5. This CDR3 is built from 15 residues. This chain's CDR3 is CASSLPGQIYNEQFF. CDR3 in DNA: TGTGCCAGCAGTTTGCCGGGACAGATCTACAATGAGCAGTTCTTC.